This note documents a single T cell receptor (beta chain) sequence. The antigen it binds to is not known. At one boundary the junction diverges from the germline segment, which might be a read error. The data were obtained in a study of cytomegalovirus exposure and HLA in healthy donors (dated by TCRdb to 2017 to 2019). For context, the study as a whole: In an earlier analysis of 587 of the donors, around 290 Gb of sequence data and just under 120 million unique TCR beta sequences from about 180 million T cells were reported. All discovery cohort repertoires had been generated using a single sequencing platform. HLA typing included class I and class II loci at four-digit resolution. About five DR-DQ haplotypes were treated as single units for association and clustering because of strong linkage in the cohort. Alongside the repertoire data, information on donor age, sex, ethnicity and CMV serostatus was compiled. The study profiled the T cell repertoires of hundreds of subjects by immunosequencing and related them to cytomegalovirus serostatus. An earlier analysis of 587 of the donors used high-throughput TCR beta sequencing to judge whether each TCR beta V gene segment behaved as functional or pseudogenic. A later analysis re-examined previously published TCR beta repertoires from about 700 donors and added high-resolution HLA genotyping to investigate patterns of TCR occurrence. Of the roughly 410 genotyped donors, roughly 76% were placed in the genetic ancestry cluster associated with self-reported Caucasian donors. The study aimed to test whether signatures of past pathogen exposure could be identified by cataloging public T cell receptors. About 280 gigabases of sequencing data and 91 million or so unique TCR sequences made up an early release that covered 640 HLA-typed donors. Genome-wide SNP genotypes for about 55% of the roughly 670 donors were used in a later genetic analysis, which treated that subset as a discovery cohort. Rather than using new phenotypic data, the later analysis identified candidate immune exposures from TCR beta sequences and from how often those sequences occurred across donors. Along with the approximately 620-subject first cohort, a separate validation cohort of about 110 different subjects was used. The study combined high-throughput TCR immunosequencing, statistical association of individual TCRs with disease status, and machine learning to predict cytomegalovirus infection status. Among several hundred genotyped donors of the cohort, an average of approximately 200,000 unique TCR beta nucleotide sequences was sequenced per donor, of which about 18% were non-productive. Typing coverage differed by locus: A, B, C, DRB1 and DQB1 were typed in roughly 629-630 donors, DQA1 in about 510, DPA1 in approximately 610, and DPB1 in around 440. Points the paper makes about the study in general: It was suggested by the authors that the approach could potentially be generalized to other disease states and immunological phenotypes. The study listed 164 TCR beta chains as associated with cytomegalovirus. A later analysis found that TCR association rates varied across HLA loci, with DRB1 alleles showing the most associated TCRs and HLA-C alleles the fewest. Some IMGT-functional V segments, including TRBV6-2 and TRBV6-3, could not be told apart with the 87-base-pair reads, so those segments were excluded. In a later genetic analysis, a missense DCLRE1C variant was associated with V-gene and J-gene trimming of TCR beta chains, and the association was replicated in an independent cohort. When HLA alleles, especially DR and DQ, strongly co-occurred, TCR associations were difficult to assign to individual alleles. An earlier analysis of roughly 570 of the donors showed that most TCR beta V segments appeared in productive rearrangements either about 90% or about 30% of the time, which broadly matched IMGT annotations. Compared with equally common non-associated chains, HLA-associated TCR beta chains in a later analysis were more clonally expanded and had lower generation probabilities. This cohort had only TCR beta chains sequenced, and the lack of alpha or paired-chain data limited which features could be detected. In both the original and validation cohorts, the classifier was reported to diagnose cytomegalovirus status with high specificity and sensitivity. HLA typing was unavailable for some donors at each locus, so association tests used only the typed subset. Over 15 rarely observed V segments, including chromosome 9 orphons, were excluded from the earlier analysis of some 590 of the donors because counts were too low. The sequencing pipeline was judged likely to have produced a cluster of highly shared sequence variants as a technical artifact. Sequencing depth was assumed to be roughly uniform across donors in the presence/absence analyses, though that assumption may not hold. Correlated functional status among segregating V segments might be attributable to linkage disequilibrium, but an unknown experimental factor could not be ruled out. In a later analysis, 15,000 to 20,000 TCR beta sequences were associated with specific HLA alleles at a false discovery rate of 0.05. Most TCR sequences were observed very rarely across donors, whereas some public TCRs were present in many individuals. In a later analysis, several top co-occurrence clusters were reported to appear linked to parvovirus B19, influenza, CMV and Epstein-Barr virus. Immune exposure information for the cohort was limited to CMV serostatus. A further reported finding was that TCR beta sequences accurately predicted the HLA-A and HLA-B alleles for most subjects in the first cohort. In vitro tests confirmed that a few of the cytomegalovirus-associated TCR beta chains recognize cytomegalovirus antigens. In a later genetic analysis, fewer N-insertions in productive TCRs were reported among donors in an Asian-associated ancestry cluster than the roughly 700-donor mean. Most CMV-associated TCR beta chains appeared to be HLA-restricted in a later analysis, and the HLA associations seemed to be driven largely by CMV exposure.

In total, 600 or so healthy bone marrow donors made up the cohort. All cohort members were sampled while nominally healthy, although unrecorded immune exposures were likely present. The donor was CMV seronegative and belonged to the group of under 400 seronegative cohort members. A peripheral blood sample was collected from each donor, and TCR beta sequencing was performed on peripheral blood mononuclear cells. Genomic DNA was extracted from the blood cell samples with the Qiagen DNeasy Blood Extraction Kit. From its cysteine to its phenylalanine, the CDR3 spans 15 amino acids. Only the CDR3 region is kept as DNA, spanning 45 bases read in frame from base 1. From the germline V gene, CDR1 is SGHRS and CDR2 is YFSETQ. The library was made by the immunoSEQ multiplex PCR assay. For the multiplex PCR, a mixture combining 60 forward primers for TCR Vbeta segments and 13 reverse primers for TCR Jbeta segments was used. The CDR3 region of rearranged TCR beta genes was amplified from genomic DNA by a multiplex PCR assay. Amplified TCR beta libraries were sequenced as 87-base-pair reads on the Illumina HiSeq System. In the authors' own workflow: A later analysis counted about 76 million unique TCR beta chains across the approximately 700 repertoires, and 10 million to 12 million of these chains were shared by at least two donors. A nearest-neighbor algorithm error-corrected the raw reads and collapsed the reads into unique sequences, merging closely related sequences to remove PCR and sequencing errors. V, D and J gene segments were assigned by aligning CDR3 sequences to IMGT reference sequences. Each retained sequence needed at least a six-nucleotide match to both a V gene segment and a J gene segment. A rearrangement counted as productive if the CDR3 had no stop codons and remained in frame with V and J, and every other rearrangement counted as non-productive. Following IMGT convention, CDR3 was defined as the stretch from the second conserved V-encoded cysteine up to the conserved J-encoded phenylalanine. The earlier analysis of about 590 of the donors excluded sequences that lacked an unambiguous match to a single V gene segment. An earlier analysis of 587 of the donors classified V segments as functional when productive rearrangements were above 56.7% and as segregating when the standard deviation between donors was above 5%. To diagnose cytomegalovirus status from the catalog of TCR beta chain sequences, a statistical classification framework was built. A later analysis assigned V and J genes by comparing TCR nucleotide sequences with IMGT/GENE-DB human TR gene sequences. The TCRdist pipeline was used in a later analysis to assign CDR3 sequences and most-parsimonious VDJ recombination scenarios. In a later analysis, each TCR beta chain was defined by its CDR3 amino acid sequence together with its V-gene family, and reads without a unique V-gene family were excluded. A later analysis removed 500 to 600 highly shared, low-generation-probability nucleotide sequences to deal with suspected cross-contamination and a sequencing artifact. A later analysis calculated a clonal expansion index for each public chain from normalized within-repertoire ranks of inferred template counts. In a later analysis, generation probabilities were computed using a VDJ recombination model fitted to out-of-frame rearrangements, and the results were checked against IGoR. Hypergeometric tests were used in a later analysis to score TCR-TCR, TCR-HLA and TCR-CMV co-occurrence, with a repertoire-size bias correction applied to the TCR pairs. A later analysis estimated false discovery rates by permuting HLA or CMV assignments 20 times. In a later analysis, co-occurring TCRs were grouped using DBSCAN, and TCRdist sequence similarity was added for clustering within HLA-allele-positive subsets. For co-occurrence clustering, repertoires with fewer than 30,000 or more than 120,000 public chains were excluded, along with four to six repertoires with anomalous nucleotide sharing. TCRdb limited this immuneACCESS table to in-frame rearrangements with V and J called. A share of clones is missing; checked studies link under half to unresolved V genes, and the rest is unexplained. The DNA gave D and trimming, while V, J and clone size come from that table. The table of this sample itemizes about 140,000 clones. The ten largest make up about 2.2% of the sample.

Sequencing input: PBMCs. This clonotype was sampled from a woman aged 18 to 35 in good health and CMV-seronegative. This sequence uses TRBV5-1 and TRBJ2-7; 7 of the junction bases match TRBD1. Here is the DNA: TGCGCCGGCAGCGTACGACAGGGTTTGAGGTACGAGCAGTACTTC. The resulting protein is CAGSVRQGLRYEQYF.